The rows below give T cell receptor beta chains drawn from one sample of a study of cytomegalovirus exposure and HLA in healthy donors. Some clones are missing from TCRdb's copy, which holds only in-frame ones; the method was immunoSEQ multiplex PCR. The profile covers 100,000 to 150,000 clones, with 70% to 75% appearing a single time and 7.3% taken by the ten largest. Sequencing was done on a sample of PBMCs. These receptors were taken from a male donor in good health and CMV-seronegative. CDR3s include the opening cysteine and the closing phenylalanine or tryptophan. The D gene is left open where the match is weak. Clone size appears in some rows only: once, few, many, or a class for an expanded clone.

TRBV5-7	.	TRBJ2-1	TRBD1	TGTGCCAGCAGTAGATTGACAGGGTTATACCCCAATGAGCAGTTCTTC	CASSRLTGLYPNEQFF
TRBV7-6	.	TRBJ1-2	.	TGTGCCAGCAGCATGACCAGGGGCTCTAACTATGGCTACACCTTC	CASSMTRGSNYGYTF
TRBV5-1	few	TRBJ2-1	TRBD2	TGCGCCAGCAGCTTGGCATTAGCGGGAGGGCCTGCCAATGAGCAGTTCTTC	CASSLALAGGPANEQFF
TRBV18	once	TRBJ2-5	TRBD1	TGTGCCAGCTCAACAAGGACAGGGGGAGGTCAAGAGACCCAGTACTTC	CASSTRTGGGQETQYF
TRBV29-1	.	TRBJ1-1	.	TGCAGCGTTGGACATAACACTGAAGCTTTCTTT	CSVGHNTEAFF
TRBV19	few	TRBJ1-1	.	TGTGCCAGTAGTATCGCACAGGGATATGAAGCTTTCTTT	CASSIAQGYEAFF
TRBV7-3	.	TRBJ2-1	TRBD2	TGTGCCAGCAGCTTAAGGAGCCGGACTAGCGGGAGAGGCGGTGAGCAGTTCTTC	CASSLRSRTSGRGGEQFF
TRBV18	.	TRBJ2-7	TRBD1	TGTGCCAGCTCAGCAAGGACAGGGAGCTCCTACGAGCAGTACTTC	CASSARTGSSYEQYF
TRBV15	.	TRBJ2-1	TRBD2	TGTGCCACCGAACTCCATCCTAGCGGGAACTACAATGAGCAGTTCTTC	CATELHPSGNYNEQFF
TRBV30	.	TRBJ1-4	TRBD1	TGTGCCTGGAGTGGGGACAGTCGATATGAAAAACTGTTTTTT	CAWSGDSRYEKLFF
TRBV5-8	.	TRBJ2-7	TRBD2	TGTGCCAGCAGCCTGAGCGGGAGCCCCTACGAGCAGTACTTC	CASSLSGSPYEQYF
TRBV5-4	.	TRBJ2-3	.	TGTGCCAGCAGCCGACAGGGGAGGGAGACAGACACGCAGTATTTT	CASSRQGRETDTQYF
TRBV18	once	TRBJ2-1	.	TGTGCCAGCTCCTCCGGGACTGCCTCTTACAATGAGCAGTTCTTC	CASSSGTASYNEQFF
TRBV28	.	TRBJ1-1	TRBD1	TGTGCCAGCAGCTCGGGACAGAGGAACACTGAAGCTTTCTTT	CASSSGQRNTEAFF
TRBV30	.	TRBJ1-1	.	TGTGCCTGCTCACGGGACACTGAAGCTTTCTTT	CACSRDTEAFF
TRBV7-2	.	TRBJ2-7	TRBD1	TGTGCCAGCAGCGTAGACTCCGGGACAGGATCCTACGAGCAGTACTTC	CASSVDSGTGSYEQYF
TRBV5-6	.	TRBJ2-3	.	TGTGCCAGCAGCTTGGTCGGGGGTGGCACAGATACGCAGTATTTT	CASSLVGGGTDTQYF
TRBV4-1	.	TRBJ2-3	TRBD2	TGCGCCAGCAGCACTAGCGGGGGGGTCGTGAAAGATACGCAGTATTTT	CASSTSGGVVKDTQYF
TRBV15	once	TRBJ2-2	.	TGTGCCACCAGCGCCCGAGCCGGGGACACCGGGGAGCTGTTTTTT	CATSARAGDTGELFF
TRBV7-2	few	TRBJ2-2	.	TGTGCCAGCAGCTCTAACGAAGCCGGGGAGCTGTTTTTT	CASSSNEAGELFF
TRBV18	.	TRBJ2-1	TRBD1	TGTGCCAGCTCACCAAGGGACAGGGGTCTGGATGAGCAGTTCTTC	CASSPRDRGLDEQFF
TRBV7-9	.	TRBJ1-2	TRBD1	TGTGCCAGCAGGAAGGGACAGGGAAATTATGGCTACACCTTC	CASRKGQGNYGYTF